This TCR beta chain came from a study of breast tumors, draining lymph nodes, adjacent tissues. General study findings and limits: Findings are consistent with lymph node origin and intratumoral expansion of most tumor T cells. Luminal-like breast cancer showed significantly higher tumor–nontumor repertoire similarity than basal-like.

CDR1 is SEHNR, CDR2 FQNEAQ, per germline (reference sequence). The CDR3 extends over 17 amino acids. After removal of 6 bases from V and 5 bases from J, the junction contained 15 bases not matched to a gene. TCRdb used MiXCR to reprocess the multiplex PCR reads, holding one entry per CDR3 protein. The sample records approximately 250,000 distinct CDR3 sequences, 30% to 35% being singletons. Remarks on this clonotype: Its cognate antigen is unknown.

The lymph nodes were axillary draining lymph nodes from breast cancer patients. Sequencing was performed on axillary lymph node tissue. The genes are TRBV7-9 and TRBJ1-4; 7 bases match TRBD1. The TCR comes from a female donor with breast cancer. Some clones in this sample may be carry-over from other donors' samples. CDR3: CASSSVPGQRGNEKLFF. In DNA, the CDR3 is TGTGCCAGCAGTTCCGTACCGGGACAGAGGGGCAATGAAAAACTGTTTTTT. Complete variable domain (other parts from reference TRBV7-9 and TRBJ1-4): DTGVSQNPRHKITKRGQNVTFRCDPISEHNRLYWYRQTLGQGPEFLTYFQNEAQLEKSRLLSDRFSAERPKGSFSTLEIQRTEQGDSAMYLCASSSVPGQRGNEKLFFGSGTQLSVL.